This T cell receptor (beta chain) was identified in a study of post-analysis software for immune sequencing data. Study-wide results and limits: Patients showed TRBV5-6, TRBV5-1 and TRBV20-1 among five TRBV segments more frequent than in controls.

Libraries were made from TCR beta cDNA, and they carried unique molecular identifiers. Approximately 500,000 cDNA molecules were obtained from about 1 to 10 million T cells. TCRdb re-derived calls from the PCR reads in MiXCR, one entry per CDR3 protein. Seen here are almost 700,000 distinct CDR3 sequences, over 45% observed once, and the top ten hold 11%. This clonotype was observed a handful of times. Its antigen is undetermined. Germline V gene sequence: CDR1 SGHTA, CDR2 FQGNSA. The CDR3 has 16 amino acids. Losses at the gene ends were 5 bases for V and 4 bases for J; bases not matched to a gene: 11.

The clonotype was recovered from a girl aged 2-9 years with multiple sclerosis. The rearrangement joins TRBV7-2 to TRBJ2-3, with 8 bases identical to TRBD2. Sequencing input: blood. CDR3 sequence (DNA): TGTGCCAGCAGCCTCCCCACGGGAGGGCGACCAGATACGCAGTATTTT. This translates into CASSLPTGGRPDTQYF.